This T cell receptor beta chain derives from a study of blood T cell repertoires in COVID-19. Study as a whole: Collection of acute and convalescent COVID-19 samples took place in the United States, Italy and Spain. The analysed material was cDNA or gDNA that came from T cells, B-cell-depleted T cells, or PBMCs.

Germline values: CDR1 SGHTA, CDR2 FQGNSA. CDR3 length equals 14 residues. V was trimmed by 4 bases and J by 8 bases, leaving 17 bases between them. Under the authors' procedure: Amplification with reference gene primers provided the estimates of nucleated cell counts. Sequencing was performed with immunoSEQ multiplex PCR; in TCRdb, only in-frame clones are kept and a portion is missing. The V and J calls and clone size are taken from that table; D and trimming were inferred from the DNA. The sample lists fewer than 85,000 clones; about 90% were seen once. Source material: peripheral blood. The genes are TRBV7-2 and TRBJ1-2; D gene ambiguous. This TCR derives from a man aged 50 or older with active COVID-19. The CDR3 loop reads CASSSYPSGVGYTF. The CDR3 nucleotides are TGTGCCAGCAGCTCCTACCCGAGCGGAGTGGGCTACACCTTC.